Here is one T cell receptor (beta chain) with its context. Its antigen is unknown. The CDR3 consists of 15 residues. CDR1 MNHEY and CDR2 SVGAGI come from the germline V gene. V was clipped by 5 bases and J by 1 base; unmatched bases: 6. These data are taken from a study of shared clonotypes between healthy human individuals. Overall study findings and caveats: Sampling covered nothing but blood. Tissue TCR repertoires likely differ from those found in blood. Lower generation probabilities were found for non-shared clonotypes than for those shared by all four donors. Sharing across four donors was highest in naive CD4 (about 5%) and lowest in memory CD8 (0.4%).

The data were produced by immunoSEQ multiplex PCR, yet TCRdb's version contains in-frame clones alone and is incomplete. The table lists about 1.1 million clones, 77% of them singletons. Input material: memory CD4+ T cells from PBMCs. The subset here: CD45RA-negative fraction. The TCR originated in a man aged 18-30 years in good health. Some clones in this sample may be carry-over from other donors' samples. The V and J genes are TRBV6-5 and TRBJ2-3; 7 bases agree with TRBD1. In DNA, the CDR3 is TGTGCCAGCAGTACACAGGGGCGCGGCACAGATACGCAGTATTTT. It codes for CASSTQGRGTDTQYF.